Shown below are 29 T cell receptor beta chains from a single sample sequenced in a study of monozygotic twins with inflammatory bowel disease. TCRdb reanalyzed the 5' RACE reads, giving one entry per CDR3 protein sequence and no DNA. With tens of thousands of distinct CDR3 sequences in the sample, the ten largest clones hold around 7.2%. Sequenced sample: blood. Source of these receptors: a human donor with ulcerative colitis or Crohn's disease, or a healthy co-twin of an affected twin (not recorded which).

This rearrangement joins TRBV12-3 or TRBV12-4 to TRBJ2-7. The CDR3 covers 13 residues. The CDR3 loop is CASSLGGPREQYF.

The rearrangement joins TRBV10-1 to TRBJ2-3; TCRdb selects TRBD1, and the lack of DNA leaves this call unchecked. The CDR3 length is 15 residues. In germline, CDR1 is WNHNN, CDR2 SYGVQD (reference sequence). CDR3 protein: CASSDRTALGDTQYF.

V and J are TRBV7-9 and TRBJ2-7; TCRdb's assignment of TRBD2 cannot be checked, as there is no DNA. There are 14 residues in the CDR3. Germline CDR1 reads SEHNR; CDR2 reads FQNEAQ (reference sequence). The CDR3 protein is CASSLDLVDYEQYF. The full variable domain, in which reference TRBV7-9 and TRBJ2-7 provide the parts outside the CDR3, is DTGVSQNPRHKITKRGQNVTFRCDPISEHNRLYWYRQTLGQGPEFLTYFQNEAQLEKSRLLSDRFSAERPKGSFSTLEIQRTEQGDSAMYLCASSLDLVDYEQYFGPGTRLTVT.

The V and J genes are TRBV7-9 and TRBJ1-1; the TRBD1 assignment by TCRdb is unverifiable without DNA. This CDR3 is built from 15 residues. Germline V gene lookup returns CDR1 SEHNR and CDR2 FQNEAQ (reference sequence). This chain's CDR3 is CASSYHRGKNTEAFF.

The chain joins TRBV29-1 to TRBJ1-1; TCRdb proposes TRBD1, but this gene call is untestable without DNA. Germline CDR1 reads SQVTM; CDR2 reads ANQGSEA. CDR3 length: 12 residues. This chain's CDR3 is CSVNGADLRAFF.

V gene TRBV18 combines with J gene TRBJ2-5; there is no DNA to check the TCRdb D call of TRBD1. The CDR3 contains 14 residues. Per the germline V gene, CDR1 is KGHSH and CDR2 is LQKENI. This chain's CDR3 is CASSPGTEQETQYF.

The rearrangement uses TRBV7-9 and TRBJ2-3; TCRdb calls TRBD1, which cannot be checked without DNA. Germline loops: CDR1 SEHNR, CDR2 FQNEAQ (reference sequence). The CDR3 sequence is 15 residues long. CDR3 amino acids: CASSSGHLSTDTQYF.

The gene calls are TRBV15 and TRBJ2-3. Germline CDR1 LNHNV, CDR2 YYDKDF (reference sequence). The CDR3 is made up of 13 amino acids. The CDR3: CATSLSLTDTQYF.

This CDR3 reads CASSPPSRNYNEQFF. The gene calls are TRBV18 and TRBJ2-1. Germline V gene sequence: CDR1 KGHSH, CDR2 LQKENI. The CDR3 loop spans 15 amino acids.

The gene calls are TRBV15 and TRBJ2-3. CDR3 length equals 18 residues. Per the germline V gene, CDR1 is LNHNV and CDR2 is YYDKDF (reference sequence). CDR3 protein: CATSRDRELLQSTDTQYF.

V gene TRBV3-1 combines with J gene TRBJ1-1; TCRdb's D call of TRBD1 is untestable without DNA. This CDR3 is 15 amino acids long. Germline V gene lookup returns CDR1 LGHDT and CDR2 YNNKEL (reference sequence). CDR3 residues: CASSQEGGRSAEAFF.

The CDR3 sequence: CASSPRLAGGQETQYF. This chain uses TRBV7-9 with TRBJ2-5; TCRdb lists TRBD2, though no DNA is available to test this call. CDR1 and CDR2 (germline): SEHNR, FQNEAQ (reference sequence). This CDR3 region has 16 residues.

The chain links TRBV7-9 to TRBJ2-2; no DNA is available, so the TRBD1 call from TCRdb remains unchecked. CDR1 is SEHNR and CDR2 is FQNEAQ in the germline V gene (reference sequence). The CDR3 is 13 residues long. The CDR3 is CASTQGGIGELFF.

The V gene is TRBV5-1, the J gene TRBJ1-4; TCRdb returns TRBD1, unconfirmable since there is no DNA. The CDR3 length is 15 residues. From germline, CDR1 is SGHRS and CDR2 YFSETQ. The CDR3: CASSLSLGRGEKLFF.

The chain couples TRBV5-1 to TRBJ1-6; TCRdb designates TRBD1, a call that cannot be tested without DNA. CDR3 length: 14 amino acids. The V gene's germline CDR1 is SGHRS and CDR2 YFSETQ. CDR3 loop: CASSSRDRNSPLHF.

The V and J genes are TRBV3-1 and TRBJ2-5; TCRdb gives TRBD2 as the D gene, but with no DNA this cannot be confirmed. The germline V gene encodes CDR1 LGHDT and CDR2 YNNKEL (reference sequence). The CDR3 is 15 amino acids. The CDR3 sequence is CASSQSGLAQETQYF.

V gene TRBV7-7 combines with J gene TRBJ2-1. The CDR3 contains 14 residues. CDR1 and CDR2 (germline): SSHAT, FNYEAQ (reference sequence). CDR3 region: CASSLSGSYNEQFF. The full variable domain, its missing parts supplied by reference TRBV7-7 and TRBJ2-1, is GAGVSQSPRYKVTKRGQDVTLRCDPISSHATLYWYQQALGQGPEFLTYFNYEAQPDKSGLPSDRFSAERPEGSISTLTIQRTEQRDSAMYRCASSLSGSYNEQFFGPGTRLTVL.

CDR3 sequence reads: CASSLTDGDQPQHF. The chain employs TRBV6-1 and TRBJ1-5. Germline V CDR1 and CDR2: MNHNS, SASEGT. CDR3 length equals 14 residues.

The chain is built from TRBV6-1 and TRBJ2-2; TCRdb calls TRBD1, which cannot be checked without DNA. CDR3 length: 15 residues. Germline V lookup: CDR1 MNHNS, CDR2 SASEGT. Here the CDR3 reads CASGGQGRSTGELFF.

The CDR3 protein is CASSLLVGASTDTQYF. This rearrangement joins TRBV7-8 to TRBJ2-3. Per germline, CDR1 SGHVS and CDR2 FQNEAQ. The CDR3 extends over 16 amino acids.

The chain employs TRBV6-5 and TRBJ2-7. There are 13 residues in the CDR3. In germline, CDR1 is MNHEY, CDR2 SVGAGI. The CDR3 sequence is CASSNLDVYEQYF.

The gene calls are TRBV11-1 and TRBJ2-1; without DNA, the TCRdb call of TRBD2 cannot be checked. CDR3 size: 18 residues. Germline V lookup: CDR1 SGHAT, CDR2 FQDESV (reference sequence). Here the CDR3 reads CASSLLRLAGGRFSEQFF.

The rearrangement joins TRBV12-5 to TRBJ2-5; no DNA is available, so the TRBD1 call from TCRdb remains unchecked. Looked up from germline, CDR1 is LGHNT and CDR2 is FRNRAP. The CDR3 loop spans 18 amino acids. The CDR3 region is CASGLVWDSESSQETQYF.

This sequence joins TRBV27 and TRBJ2-2. Germline V gene sequence: CDR1 MNHEY, CDR2 SMNVEV (reference sequence). The CDR3 is 13 amino acids. The CDR3 sequence: CAIRTENTGELFF.

The chain combines TRBV29-1 with TRBJ2-7; TCRdb's assignment of TRBD1 cannot be checked, as there is no DNA. Germline-derived CDR1 and CDR2 are SQVTM and ANQGSEA. The CDR3 runs to 15 residues. CDR3 sequence: CSVERWGQGYREQYF.

The chain joins TRBV19 to TRBJ1-4; the TCRdb D gene call, TRBD1, has no DNA to confirm it. Germline V lookup: CDR1 LNHDA, CDR2 SQIVND (reference sequence). This CDR3 is 13 amino acids long. The CDR3 protein is CASRDGGYEKLFF.

The rearrangement links TRBV12-3 or TRBV12-4 to TRBJ1-2. The CDR3 is 13 amino acids. Here the CDR3 reads CASSLGTNYGYTF.

V gene TRBV3-1 combines with J gene TRBJ2-6; with no DNA, the TCRdb D assignment of TRBD1 cannot be verified. The CDR3 spans 17 residues. From germline, CDR1 is LGHDT and CDR2 YNNKEL (reference sequence). The CDR3 is CASSQNIRGSGANVLTF.

V is TRBV11-2 and J is TRBJ2-5; the D call of TRBD1 rests on TCRdb alone, since no DNA is present to check it. Germline V gives CDR1 SGHAT, CDR2 FQNNGV. The CDR3 is 15 amino acids. This chain's CDR3 is CASSPETGVQETQYF.